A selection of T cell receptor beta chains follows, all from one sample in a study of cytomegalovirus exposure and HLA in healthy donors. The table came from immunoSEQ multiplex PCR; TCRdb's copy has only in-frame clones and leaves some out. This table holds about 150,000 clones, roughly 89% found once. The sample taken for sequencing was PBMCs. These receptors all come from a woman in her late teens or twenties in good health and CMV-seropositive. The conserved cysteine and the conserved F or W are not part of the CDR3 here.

CDR3: SVNEAYEQY
length: 9
V: TRBV29-1
J: TRBJ2-7

CDR3: ASSHAGLAEDTQY
length: 13
V: TRBV27
J: TRBJ2-3

CDR3: AWSVRRIAGEQF
length: 12
V: TRBV30
J: TRBJ2-1

CDR3: AWKTSGRPSSYNEQF
length: 15
V: TRBV30
J: TRBJ2-1

CDR3: ASSRDRESGELF
length: 12
V: TRBV7-3
J: TRBJ2-2

CDR3: ASSPLQVSYEQY
length: 12
V: TRBV27
J: TRBJ2-7

CDR3: ASGLAGQETQY
length: 11
V: TRBV19
J: TRBJ2-5

CDR3: AISESPYTGLADYEQY
length: 16
V: TRBV10-3
J: TRBJ2-7

CDR3: ASSSSDRPVNEKLF
length: 14
V: TRBV6-6
J: TRBJ1-4

CDR3: ASSLVTPRTSGRAREQF
length: 17
V: TRBV11-3
J: TRBJ2-1

CDR3: ASSIYSSGTSYEQY
length: 14
V: TRBV13
J: TRBJ2-7

CDR3: ASSLTAGSYNEQF
length: 13
V: TRBV5-1
J: TRBJ2-1

CDR3: ARVQGRLF
length: 8
V: TRBV23-1
J: TRBJ1-4

CDR3: ASSPPTGSGDTQY
length: 13
V: TRBV28
J: TRBJ2-3